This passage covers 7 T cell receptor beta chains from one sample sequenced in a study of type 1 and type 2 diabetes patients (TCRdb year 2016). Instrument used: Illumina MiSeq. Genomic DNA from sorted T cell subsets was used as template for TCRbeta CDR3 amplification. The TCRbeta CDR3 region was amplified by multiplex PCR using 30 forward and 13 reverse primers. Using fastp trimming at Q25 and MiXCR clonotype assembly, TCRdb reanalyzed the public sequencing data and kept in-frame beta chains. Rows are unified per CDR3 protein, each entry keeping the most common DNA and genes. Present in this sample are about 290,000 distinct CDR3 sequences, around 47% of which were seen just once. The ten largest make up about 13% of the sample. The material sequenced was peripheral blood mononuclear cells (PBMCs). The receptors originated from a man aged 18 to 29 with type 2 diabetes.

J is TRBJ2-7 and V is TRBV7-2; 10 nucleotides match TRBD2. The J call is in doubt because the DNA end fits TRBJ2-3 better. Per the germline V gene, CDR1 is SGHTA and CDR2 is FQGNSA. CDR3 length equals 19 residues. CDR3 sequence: CASSLDLAGGGVLSDTQYF. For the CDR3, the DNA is TGTGCCAGCAGCTTAGATTTAGCGGGAGGAGGGGTCCTTTCAGATACGCAGTATTTT.

This CDR3 is CASSTDNFGANVLTF. The CDR3, as DNA: TGTGCCAGCAGCACCGACAATTTTGGGGCCAACGTCCTGACTTTC. The V gene is TRBV12-3 or TRBV12-4, the J gene TRBJ2-6; D remains ambiguous. The V and J ends lost 6 bases and 3 bases respectively, with 12 bases between them. The CDR3 sequence is 15 residues long.

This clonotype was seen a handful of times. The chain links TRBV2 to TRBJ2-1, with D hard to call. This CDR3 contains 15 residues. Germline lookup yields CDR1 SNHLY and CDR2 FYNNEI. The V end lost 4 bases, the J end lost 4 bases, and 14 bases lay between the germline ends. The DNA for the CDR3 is TGTGCCAGCAGTGGCCTCGCGGAAGATTACAATGAGCAGTTCTTC. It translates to CASSGLAEDYNEQFF.

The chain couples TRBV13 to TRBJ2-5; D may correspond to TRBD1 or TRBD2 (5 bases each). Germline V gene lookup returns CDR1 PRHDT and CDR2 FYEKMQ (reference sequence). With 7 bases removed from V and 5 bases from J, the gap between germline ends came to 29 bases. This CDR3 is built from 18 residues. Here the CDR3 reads CASNLARERSSPGETQYF. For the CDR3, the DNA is TGTGCCAGCAATCTGGCCAGGGAGCGGAGTTCCCCGGGGGAGACCCAGTACTTC.

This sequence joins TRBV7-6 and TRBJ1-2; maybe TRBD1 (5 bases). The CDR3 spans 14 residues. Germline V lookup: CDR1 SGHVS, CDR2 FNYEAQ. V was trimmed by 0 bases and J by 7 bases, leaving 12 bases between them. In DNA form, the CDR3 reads TGTGCCAGCAGCTTAGCAAGGGGCGCGGGTGGCTACACCTTC. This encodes CASSLARGAGGYTF.

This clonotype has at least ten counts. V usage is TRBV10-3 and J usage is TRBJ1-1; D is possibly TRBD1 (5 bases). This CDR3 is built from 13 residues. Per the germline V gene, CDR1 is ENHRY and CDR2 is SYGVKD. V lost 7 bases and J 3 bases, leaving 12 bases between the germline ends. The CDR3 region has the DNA TGTGCCATCAAGGACTTAGGGGACACTGAAGCTTTCTTT. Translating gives CAIKDLGDTEAFF.

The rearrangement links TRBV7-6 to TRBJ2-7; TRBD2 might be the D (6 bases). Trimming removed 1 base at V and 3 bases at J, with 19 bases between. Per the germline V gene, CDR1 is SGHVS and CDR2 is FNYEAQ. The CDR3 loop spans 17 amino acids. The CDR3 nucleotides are TGTGCCAGCAGCTTAGTCGGTCCGGGGGATTGGAACTACGAGCAGTACTTC. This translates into CASSLVGPGDWNYEQYF.